This TCR beta chain was documented in a study of graft-versus-host responses after intestinal transplantation. The wider study: Among the recipients, transplants were multivisceral, liver-intestinal, or isolated intestinal. Anti-thymocyte globulin induction, then tacrolimus and steroids for two to four years, went to all recipients.

Only in-frame clones appear in the TCRdb table, and some are missing; sequencing was by immunoSEQ multiplex PCR. The sample lists tens of thousands of clones; roughly 72% were seen once. Grafts had their tissue processed, releasing intraepithelial and lamina propria lymphocytes. This clone was counted a few times. Its antigen is as yet unknown. CDR1 and CDR2 (germline): SNHLY, FYNNEI. Trimming pared 4 bases from V and 9 bases from J, leaving 13 bases between. The CDR3 consists of 14 residues. Study-wide findings and caveats: Detected in recipient marrow were GvH clones, some of which were first observed in ileum or blood.

The sequence was collected from a human patient who received an intestinal transplant, so some T cells may come from the graft donor. The chain carries TRBV2 and TRBJ1-6, with D unresolved. Sample: ileum tissue, taken 12 days after intestinal transplant. CDR3 protein: CASSVLTSGSPLHF. DNA of the CDR3: TGTGCCAGCAGTGTACTTACATCGGGTTCACCCCTCCACTTT.